This TCR beta chain was sequenced in a study of T cell repertoires in cytomegalovirus infection. This clonotype occurred a few times. Its antigen is unidentified. The V and J ends lost 3 bases and 5 bases respectively, with 7 bases between them. Germline CDR1 and CDR2: SGHDN and FVKESK. The CDR3 loop spans 13 amino acids. TCRdb itself ran the reads through MiXCR, one entry per CDR3 protein. The sample lists about 100,000 distinct CDR3 sequences, 25% to 30% occurring once. The origin of this receptor is a human donor in good health (CMV status not recorded). Some clones in this sample may be carry-over from other donors' samples. This chain links TRBV14 with TRBJ2-2; D is possibly TRBD1 (5 bases). This sample comprised CD8+ T cells from cultured PBMCs, obtained from culture after CMV antigen stimulation. The CDR3 DNA is TGTGCCAGCAGCCAGTACAGGACCGGGGAGCTGTTTTTT. Amino acid sequence: CASSQYRTGELFF.